Below are 26 T cell receptor beta chains sequenced from a single sample in a study of blood T cell repertoires in COVID-19. The table came from immunoSEQ multiplex PCR; TCRdb's copy has only in-frame clones and leaves some out. The data contain about 370,000 clones, 70% to 90% of them singletons. Material for sequencing was peripheral blood. Receptors were obtained from a young woman with COVID-19, enrolled during active disease.

The chain links TRBV7-8 to TRBJ1-2; tentative D call: TRBD1 (6 bases). The CDR3 runs 13 residues. Germline assignment: CDR1 SGHVS and CDR2 FQNEAQ. The V gene lost 1 base and the J gene lost 8 bases, with 11 bases spanning the gap. CDR3 sequence: CASSLGAGEGYTF. The CDR3 bases are TGTGCCAGCAGCTTAGGAGCAGGGGAGGGCTACACCTTC.

The rearrangement joins TRBV30 to TRBJ1-6, with D hard to call. V was clipped by 5 bases and J by 6 bases, with 14 bases between them. Per the germline V gene, CDR1 is GTSNPN and CDR2 is SVGIG (reference sequence). The CDR3 contains 14 residues. The CDR3 region has the DNA TGTGCCTGGGACGGAGGGCGGGGTAATTCACCCCTCCACTTT. Its translation is CAWDGGRGNSPLHF.

This rearrangement joins TRBV24-1 to TRBJ2-3; D perhaps matches TRBD2 (6 bases). The CDR3 runs 16 residues. The germline V gene has CDR1 KGHDR and CDR2 SFDVKD. The V end lost 4 bases, the J end lost 2 bases, and 15 bases lay between the germline ends. CDR3 sequence: CATSDPSTSFTDTQYF. Here the CDR3 DNA reads TGTGCCACCAGTGACCCTTCGACTAGTTTCACAGATACGCAGTATTTT.

The chain is built from TRBV19 and TRBJ1-1; maybe TRBD1 (6 bases). Trimming took off 3 bases at V and 1 base at J, with 9 bases between the two ends. Germline assignment: CDR1 LNHDA and CDR2 SQIVND (reference sequence). The CDR3 is 14 residues long. CDR3 sequence: CASSIWGPNTEAFF. DNA for the CDR3: TGTGCCAGTAGTATCTGGGGGCCGAACACTGAAGCTTTCTTT.

The chain combines TRBV4-3 with TRBJ1-1; 8 positions match TRBD1. V was pared by 0 bases and J by 4 bases, with 7 bases of the junction left unmatched. From germline, CDR1 is LGHNA and CDR2 YSLEER. This CDR3 has 16 residues. The CDR3 region is CASSQDQGAYPTEAFF. CDR3 in DNA: TGCGCCAGCAGCCAAGATCAGGGGGCTTATCCCACTGAAGCTTTCTTT.

The chain links TRBV5-1 to TRBJ2-1; D may be TRBD2 (7 bases). The CDR3 is 13 amino acids. The germline CDR1 and CDR2 sequences are SGHRS and YFSETQ. Trimming stripped 4 bases from V and 6 bases from J, with 11 bases between. The chain's CDR3 is CASSVRGGNEQFF. CDR3 sequence (DNA): TGCGCCAGCAGCGTTAGGGGGGGCAATGAGCAGTTCTTC.

The chain recombines TRBV5-1 with TRBJ2-1; D unclear. V was clipped by 1 base and J by 4 bases, with 12 bases between them. From germline, CDR1 is SGHRS and CDR2 YFSETQ. The CDR3 consists of 15 residues. Here the CDR3 DNA reads TGCGCCAGCAGCTTGTCCCTAGGATCTTACAATGAGCAGTTCTTC. Translated: CASSLSLGSYNEQFF.

CDR3: CASRQSGTGGGYTF. The CDR3 region has the DNA TGTGCCAGCAGGCAGAGTGGGACAGGAGGCGGCTACACCTTC. This rearrangement joins TRBV6-4 to TRBJ1-2, with TRBD1 matching over 8 bases. Trimming removed 6 bases from V and 8 bases from J; junction bases left unmatched: 11. CDR1 MRHNA and CDR2 SNTAGT come from the germline V gene. CDR3 length equals 14 residues.

The chain uses TRBV5-8 and TRBJ1-5; no reliable D call. CDR3 length equals 16 residues. Deletions cut 0 bases from V and 1 base from J, with 11 bases between. Germline loops: CDR1 SGHTS, CDR2 YDEGEE. CDR3 amino acids: CASSLVWSGSNQPQHF. The CDR3 DNA sequence: TGTGCCAGCAGCTTGGTCTGGTCGGGGAGCAATCAGCCCCAGCATTTT.

This chain links TRBV10-3 with TRBJ2-1; 9 positions match TRBD2. Per the germline V gene, CDR1 is ENHRY and CDR2 is SYGVKD. This CDR3 contains 15 residues. Trimming at V came to 0 bases and at J to 7 bases, leaving 4 bases not matched to a gene. CDR3 nucleotides: TGTGCCATCAGTGAGTCGGGACTAGCTCATAATGAGCAGTTCTTC. Protein sequence: CAISESGLAHNEQFF.

The rearrangement joins TRBV9 to TRBJ2-2; D is possibly TRBD2 (6 bases). CDR3 length equals 15 residues. V lost 0 bases and J 7 bases, leaving 13 bases between the germline ends. Looked up from germline, CDR1 is SGDLS and CDR2 is YYNGEE. This chain's CDR3 is CASSVAGRWGGELFF. The CDR3 region has the DNA TGTGCCAGCAGCGTAGCGGGGAGGTGGGGCGGGGAGCTGTTTTTT.

This clone has just a few counts. This chain joins TRBV5-1 and TRBJ1-3; D ambiguous. CDR3 length: 14 residues. The germline V gene encodes CDR1 SGHRS and CDR2 YFSETQ. V was trimmed by 0 bases and J by 2 bases, leaving 6 bases between them. The CDR3 loop reads CASSLENTGNTIYF. The CDR3 DNA is TGCGCCAGCAGCTTGGAAAATACTGGAAACACCATATATTTT.

This chain joins TRBV15 and TRBJ1-1; D unresolved. The CDR3 runs 14 residues. V was pared by 4 bases and J by 4 bases, with 13 bases between. Per the germline V gene, CDR1 is LNHNV and CDR2 is YYDKDF (reference sequence). The CDR3 bases are TGTGCCACCAGCATTGTAAGGAGTGGCACTGAAGCTTTCTTT. Encoded protein: CATSIVRSGTEAFF. The variable domain in full, completed from reference TRBV15 and TRBJ1-1, reads DAMVIQNPRYQVTQFGKPVTLSCSQTLNHNVMYWYQQKSSQAPKLLFHYYDKDFNNEADTPDNFQSRRPNTSFCFLDIRSPGLGDTAMYLCATSIVRSGTEAFFGQGTRLTVV.

The rearrangement joins TRBV30 to TRBJ1-2; D remains ambiguous. Germline V CDR1 and CDR2: GTSNPN, SVGIG (reference sequence). This CDR3 comprises 12 residues. V lost 0 bases and J lost 8, with 10 bases in between. CDR3 coding DNA: TGTGCCTGGAGTGTACGGGGTAGCGGCTACACCTTC. Its translation is CAWSVRGSGYTF.

In its sample, this clone was seen a few times. The gene calls are TRBV2 and TRBJ2-3, with D perhaps TRBD2 (6 bases). The CDR3 length is 15 residues. Trimming shortened V by 10 bases and J by 2 bases, and 19 bases separated the two germline ends. Germline CDR1 SNHLY, CDR2 FYNNEI. DNA of the CDR3: TGTGCCATTCCTGCATGGGACTCCGCCACAGATACGCAGTATTTT. This translates into CAIPAWDSATDTQYF.

The V and J genes are TRBV28 and TRBJ2-2; 7 bases match TRBD1. The germline gives CDR1 MDHEN, CDR2 SYDVKM. Trimming removed 3 bases from V and 2 bases from J; junction bases left unmatched: 6. This CDR3 spans 16 amino acids. CDR3 sequence: CASSFRRDSNTGELFF. The CDR3, as DNA: TGTGCCAGCAGTTTTCGCCGGGACAGCAACACCGGGGAGCTGTTTTTT.

A single count supports this clone. The V call is TRBV9, the J call TRBJ2-2; D is possibly TRBD2 (5 bases). Looked up from germline, CDR1 is SGDLS and CDR2 is YYNGEE. The CDR3 consists of 17 residues. V gave up 0 bases and J gave up 4 bases, with 16 bases separating them. CDR3 loop: CASSVGPPRGFTGELFF. The CDR3 bases are TGTGCCAGCAGCGTAGGACCACCGCGAGGGTTCACCGGGGAGCTGTTTTTT.

The chain carries TRBV4-3 and TRBJ2-3; TRBD2 matches at 7 bases. CDR1 is LGHNA and CDR2 is YSLEER in the germline V gene. The V segment lost 0 bases and the J segment 4 bases; nucleotides outside the gene matches: 7. The CDR3 contains 16 residues. The chain's CDR3 is CASSQEGGRRSDTQYF. CDR3 sequence (DNA): TGCGCCAGCAGCCAAGAGGGAGGGAGAAGGTCAGATACGCAGTATTTT.

V usage is TRBV6-4 and J usage is TRBJ2-4; D is uncertain. Germline values: CDR1 MRHNA, CDR2 SNTAGT. The CDR3 has 16 residues. V was cut by 8 bases and J by 0 bases, with 17 bases left in between. CDR3 residues: CASRPVARLAKNIQYF. CDR3 sequence (DNA): TGTGCCAGCCGACCCGTAGCACGACTAGCCAAAAACATTCAGTACTTC.

In its sample, this clone was seen once. V usage is TRBV30 and J usage is TRBJ2-2, with 12 bases lining up with TRBD2. Trimming removed 7 bases from V and 5 bases from J; junction bases left unmatched: 11. The germline V gene has CDR1 GTSNPN and CDR2 SVGIG (reference sequence). The CDR3 runs 16 residues. CDR3: CASGQGLAGSTGELFF. The CDR3 nucleotides are TGTGCCTCTGGACAAGGACTAGCGGGATCTACCGGGGAGCTGTTTTTT.

V gene TRBV5-1 combines with J gene TRBJ1-2; 7 bases agree with TRBD1. The CDR3 runs 16 residues. Germline assignment: CDR1 SGHRS and CDR2 YFSETQ. With V trimmed by 4 bases and J by 4 bases, 13 bases remained unmatched. CDR3 DNA: TGCGCCAGCAGCGAGATAGTCGGGACAGAAACCTATGGCTACACCTTC. Protein sequence: CASSEIVGTETYGYTF.

The CDR3 DNA is TGTGCCAGTAGTATAGGGCGCGGGACCCACCAGTACTTC. It specifies CASSIGRGTHQYF. The V gene is TRBV19, the J gene TRBJ2-5, with TRBD2 as a possible D gene (6 bases). Per germline, CDR1 LNHDA and CDR2 SQIVND (reference sequence). V lost 1 base and J 10 bases, leaving 13 bases between the germline ends. This CDR3 comprises 13 residues.

This clone was seen more than once but under ten times. This chain uses TRBV6-1 with TRBJ1-4; D ambiguous. The CDR3 is made up of 15 amino acids. V shed 0 bases and J shed 6 bases, with 11 bases lying between them. The germline gives CDR1 MNHNS, CDR2 SASEGT. The CDR3 region is CASSEAEGGHEKLFF. CDR3 DNA: TGTGCCAGCAGTGAAGCAGAGGGTGGGCATGAAAAACTGTTTTTT.

The J gene is TRBJ2-3, the V gene TRBV19; no reliable D call. The CDR3 is made up of 13 amino acids. Trimming took off 8 bases at V and 6 bases at J, with 15 bases between the two ends. Looked up from germline, CDR1 is LNHDA and CDR2 is SQIVND (reference sequence). The CDR3 spells CASRRQIGDTQYF. The CDR3 bases are TGTGCCAGTCGTCGACAAATTGGGGATACGCAGTATTTT.

This clone was counted once. The V gene is TRBV11-2, the J gene TRBJ2-1; D call uncertain. This CDR3 comprises 14 residues. Germline V lookup: CDR1 SGHAT, CDR2 FQNNGV. Deletions cut 1 base from V and 4 bases from J, with 8 bases between. This CDR3 reads CASSLGSGYNEQFF. The CDR3 DNA reads as TGTGCCAGCAGCTTAGGCTCGGGTTACAATGAGCAGTTCTTC. The full variable domain, completed using reference TRBV11-2 and TRBJ2-1, is EAGVAQSPRYKIIEKRQSVAFWCNPISGHATLYWYQQILGQGPKLLIQFQNNGVVDDSQLPKDRFSAERLKGVDSTLKIQPAKLEDSAVYLCASSLGSGYNEQFFGPGTRLTVL.

The chain links TRBV10-1 to TRBJ2-7; D is unresolved. V shed 0 bases and J shed 4 bases, with 7 bases lying between them. The CDR3 totals 13 residues. Germline CDR1 WNHNN, CDR2 SYGVQD (reference sequence). CDR3 bases: TGCGCCAGCAGTGAGTCGAGGCAGTACGAGCAGTACTTC. Protein: CASSESRQYEQYF.